A selection of T cell receptor beta chains follows, all from one sample in a study of beta chain features in type 1 diabetes. TCRdb's table, derived via immunoSEQ multiplex PCR, lists solely in-frame clones and lacks some. This sample yields 900,000 or so clones, of which 15% to 20% are seen a single time; 0.02% to 0.03% belongs to the top ten. The sequenced material came from naive CD4+ T cells from blood. These receptors all stem from a woman younger than 35 in good health. CDR3s include the opening cysteine and the closing phenylalanine or tryptophan. The D gene is left open where the match is weak. Not all rows give a size; the values are once, few, many and, for expanded clones, a class.

.	TRBJ2-7	TRBD2	TRBV11-1	TGTGCCAGCAGCTTGCTGCCCGCTAGCGGCTACGAGCAGTACTTC	CASSLLPASGYEQYF
.	TRBJ2-5	.	TRBV7-2	TGTGCCAGCAGCTTAGCGCGCGAGACCCAGTACTTC	CASSLARETQYF
.	TRBJ1-1	.	TRBV19	TGTGCCAGTAAGGCGGTCAGGTTGAACACTGAAGCTTTCTTT	CASKAVRLNTEAFF
few	TRBJ1-5	.	TRBV18	TGTGCCAGCTCACCATTGGGGGTGGAGCCCCAGCATTTT	CASSPLGVEPQHF
.	TRBJ1-2	.	TRBV4-3	TGCGCCAGCAGCCAAGAACGGGAATACTACTATGGCTACACCTTC	CASSQEREYYYGYTF
once	TRBJ1-5	TRBD1	TRBV19	TGTGCCAGCAGACAGGGGGCTAGCAATCAGCCCCAGCATTTT	CASRQGASNQPQHF
few	TRBJ1-1	.	TRBV7-9	TGTGCCAGCAGCTTAAATTCTTTCACTGAAGCTTTCTTT	CASSLNSFTEAFF
few	TRBJ2-1	.	TRBV9	TGTGCCAGCAGCGTAGCTGGAGGGGGCTACAATGAGCAGTTCTTC	CASSVAGGGYNEQFF
.	TRBJ1-1	.	TRBV6-5	TGTGCCAGCAGTCGACAGACAACGTTGAACACTGAAGCTTTCTTT	CASSRQTTLNTEAFF
.	TRBJ2-7	TRBD1	TRBV7-9	TGTGCCAGCAGCCGGACAGGGTACAACGAGCAGTACTTC	CASSRTGYNEQYF
.	TRBJ2-7	.	TRBV6-1	TGTGCCAGCAGTGAACGATGGGACGAGCAGTACTTC	CASSERWDEQYF
.	TRBJ1-3	.	TRBV6-6	TGTGCCAGCAACCCCGATGCGGTCTCTGGAAACACCATATATTTT	CASNPDAVSGNTIYF
few	TRBJ2-5	TRBD1	TRBV19	TGTGCCAGTAGTACCGGACAGGGTGGAGGAGAGACCCAGTACTTC	CASSTGQGGGETQYF
few	TRBJ2-2	.	TRBV7-2	TGTGCCAGCAACTCCCCCGGGACTCAAAACACCGGGGAGCTGTTTTTT	CASNSPGTQNTGELFF
.	TRBJ1-2	TRBD1	TRBV2	TGTGCCAGCAGTAGTCAGGGGGCTGACTATGGCTACACCTTC	CASSSQGADYGYTF
.	TRBJ2-7	TRBD1	TRBV10-3	TGTGCCACGGAGACGGGACAGGGTATCCACGAGCAGTACTTC	CATETGQGIHEQYF
few	TRBJ2-7	.	TRBV6-5	TGTGCCAGCAGCCGCGTTTGGGGCCCCTACGAGCAGTACTTC	CASSRVWGPYEQYF
.	TRBJ1-2	.	TRBV7-8	TGTGCCAGCAGCTTAGGTTACGCAGGATCTAACTATGGCTACACCTTC	CASSLGYAGSNYGYTF
few	TRBJ2-2	TRBD1	TRBV10-3	TGTGCCATCAGTGGACAGGGAACGAACACCGGGGAGCTGTTTTTT	CAISGQGTNTGELFF
.	TRBJ2-5	TRBD1	TRBV6-5	TGTGCCAGCAGTTACTCCGGGACAGGGGGCATGAAGACCCAGTACTTC	CASSYSGTGGMKTQYF
few	TRBJ2-7	.	TRBV7-2	TGTGCCAGCAGCTTTCTGGGCTCCGAGCAGTACTTC	CASSFLGSEQYF
.	TRBJ1-2	.	TRBV6-6	TGTGCCAGCAGTCCGGGTACTGGCTACACCTTC	CASSPGTGYTF
few	TRBJ1-4	.	TRBV4-1	TGCGCCAGCAGCCAGACCCGGGACGTTCTGTTTTTT	CASSQTRDVLFF
few	TRBJ2-3	TRBD2	TRBV2	TGTGCCAGCAGGGAGGGACTAGCGCCCACAGATACGCAGTATTTT	CASREGLAPTDTQYF
.	TRBJ1-1	TRBD1	TRBV6-5	TGTGCCAGCAACCTCGAGGCAGGGGGGAACACTGAAGCTTTCTTT	CASNLEAGGNTEAFF
.	TRBJ2-7	.	TRBV6-1	TGTGCCAGCAGTGGGAGGGCATTTAGGGATGTTGGCGAGCAGTACTTC	CASSGRAFRDVGEQYF
.	TRBJ2-3	TRBD1	TRBV5-6	TGTGCCAGCAGCTTGGGGTCTAGATACGGGACAGGGGGCACAGATACGCAGTATTTT	CASSLGSRYGTGGTDTQYF
few	TRBJ2-5	.	TRBV5-6	TGTGCCAGCAGCTTGTACTCAGGGAAAGGGCGCGAGACCCAGTACTTC	CASSLYSGKGRETQYF
.	TRBJ2-5	.	TRBV28	TGTACCAGCACCAACCCAGATCAAGAGACCCAGTACTTC	CTSTNPDQETQYF
.	TRBJ2-5	.	TRBV7-3	TGTGCCAGCAGCCTCCTAGCGCAGAGAGGGGAGACCCAGTACTTC	CASSLLAQRGETQYF
few	TRBJ2-3	.	TRBV6-6	TGTGCCAGCAGTTACTCATCGGGAGACGGAAATACGCAGTATTTT	CASSYSSGDGNTQYF
few	TRBJ1-1	.	TRBV28	TGTGCCAGCAGTTTACCACACACTGAAGCTTTCTTT	CASSLPHTEAFF
few	TRBJ2-7	.	TRBV28	TGTGCCAGTTCTGATTCGTATTTGGCTATGGGAACCCACGAGCAGTACTTC	CASSDSYLAMGTHEQYF
.	TRBJ2-1	TRBD1	TRBV10-3	TGTGCCATCAGCGGAGACAGGGGTGGGGAGCAGTTCTTC	CAISGDRGGEQFF
few	TRBJ2-3	.	TRBV5-4	TGTGCCAGCAGCTTCTCCGGGACTAGCACAGATACGCAGTATTTT	CASSFSGTSTDTQYF
few	TRBJ2-1	TRBD2	TRBV10-2	TGCGCCAGCACGGGACTAGCGGGATCGTACCCCTACAATGAGCAGTTCTTC	CASTGLAGSYPYNEQFF
few	TRBJ2-1	TRBD2	TRBV7-9	TGTGCCAGCAGCTTTCCCGCTGGGACTAGCGGGAAGACAAATGAGCAGTTCTTC	CASSFPAGTSGKTNEQFF
few	TRBJ2-1	.	TRBV25-1	TGTGCCAGCAGCCCCTGGCGGGAATCATACAATGAGCAGTTCTTC	CASSPWRESYNEQFF
.	TRBJ2-2	.	TRBV5-8	TGTGCCAGCAGCCAAGATAACACCGGGGAGCTGTTTTTT	CASSQDNTGELFF
.	TRBJ2-5	TRBD2	TRBV29-1	TGCAGCACCGGACTAGCGGGAGGAACCCAAGAGACCCAGTACTTC	CSTGLAGGTQETQYF
.	TRBJ2-3	.	TRBV6-1	TGTGCCAGCAGTGTAACCAGGAGATACACAGATACGCAGTATTTT	CASSVTRRYTDTQYF
.	TRBJ1-3	.	TRBV7-8	TGTGCCAGCACCTTATTCCCCGCTCAGGGCTCGGCTGGAAACACCATATATTTT	CASTLFPAQGSAGNTIYF
.	TRBJ1-4	TRBD1	TRBV7-9	TGTGCCAGCAGCTCCGGACAGGGGGCTCGAGAAAAACTGTTTTTT	CASSSGQGAREKLFF
few	TRBJ1-2	.	TRBV6-6	TGTGCCAGCAGTTACTCGATCCGGGATCCGTCAAATGGCTACACCTTC	CASSYSIRDPSNGYTF
few	TRBJ1-1	TRBD1	TRBV5-1	TGCGCCAGCGGGACAGGGGCGAACACTGAAGCTTTCTTT	CASGTGANTEAFF
.	TRBJ2-7	.	TRBV6-5	TGTGCCAGCAGTTACTCGCGACTCCACGAGCAGTACTTC	CASSYSRLHEQYF
.	TRBJ1-4	TRBD1	TRBV7-9	TGTGCCAGCAGGGGGACAGGGGCGGCTGAAAAACTGTTTTTT	CASRGTGAAEKLFF
few	TRBJ1-1	.	TRBV7-3	TGTGCCAGCAGCTCTGGGTTGAACACTGAAGCTTTCTTT	CASSSGLNTEAFF
.	TRBJ2-2	.	TRBV5-1	TGCGCCAGCAGCTTGCTTAGCTCAGGCGGGGAGCTGTTTTTT	CASSLLSSGGELFF
few	TRBJ2-1	.	TRBV20-1	TGCAGTGCTAAATGGACGGAGCAGTTCTTC	CSAKWTEQFF
.	TRBJ1-2	.	TRBV7-2	TGTGCCAGCAGCCTGGCGACAGTTAACTATGGCTACACCTTC	CASSLATVNYGYTF
.	TRBJ1-2	TRBD1	TRBV9	TGTGCCAGCAGCGTAACTCCGGCAGGGGGTCAAGGCTACACCTTC	CASSVTPAGGQGYTF
few	TRBJ1-2	.	TRBV19	TGTGCCAGTAGTTTGGGCGTCGGCTACACCTTC	CASSLGVGYTF
.	TRBJ2-7	.	TRBV11-2	TGTGCCAGCAGCTTAAGTACAGAGACTAGAAACGAGCAGTACTTC	CASSLSTETRNEQYF
.	TRBJ2-3	TRBD2	TRBV4-2	TGTGCCAGCAGCCAAGAAGGGGTAGCGGGGGGCACAGATACGCAGTATTTT	CASSQEGVAGGTDTQYF
.	TRBJ2-7	.	TRBV15	TGTGCCACCAGCAGAGATCTACGCGGGATACCCAACCTAAACGAGCAGTACTTC	CATSRDLRGIPNLNEQYF
.	TRBJ2-1	.	TRBV5-1	TGCGCCAGCAGCTTGGCACCCTCGAGCTCCTACAATGAGCAGTTCTTC	CASSLAPSSSYNEQFF
.	TRBJ1-2	.	TRBV6-6	TGTGCCAGCAGTTACTCCGGAGGGGGCTATGGCTACACCTTC	CASSYSGGGYGYTF
once	TRBJ2-1	.	TRBV28	TGTGCCAGCAGCCCTTTGGGGTCGTACCTCTCCTACAATGAGCAGTTCTTC	CASSPLGSYLSYNEQFF
.	TRBJ2-7	.	TRBV7-2	TGTGCCAGCAGCTTAGTCGTCAGGGGGGTTTACGAGCAGTACTTC	CASSLVVRGVYEQYF